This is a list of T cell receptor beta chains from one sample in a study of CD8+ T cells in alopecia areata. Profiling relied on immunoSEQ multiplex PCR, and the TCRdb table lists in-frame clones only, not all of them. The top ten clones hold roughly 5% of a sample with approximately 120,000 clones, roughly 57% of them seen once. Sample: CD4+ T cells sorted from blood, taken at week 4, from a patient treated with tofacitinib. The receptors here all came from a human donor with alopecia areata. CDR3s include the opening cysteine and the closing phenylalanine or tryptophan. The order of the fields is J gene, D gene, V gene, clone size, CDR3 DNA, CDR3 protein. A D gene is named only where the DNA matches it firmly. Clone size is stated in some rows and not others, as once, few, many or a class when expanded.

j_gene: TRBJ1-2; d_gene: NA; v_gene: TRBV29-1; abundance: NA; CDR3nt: TGCAGCACGAGTCCGGAGGGCTACACCTTC; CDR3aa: CSTSPEGYTF
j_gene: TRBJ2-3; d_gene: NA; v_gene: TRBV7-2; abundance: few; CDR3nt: TGTGCCAGCAGCTTAGTGTGGTTGGGTACAGATACGCAGTATTTT; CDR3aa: CASSLVWLGTDTQYF
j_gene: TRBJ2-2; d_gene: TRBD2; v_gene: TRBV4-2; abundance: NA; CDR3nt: TGTGCCAGCAGCCAATTTGGCGGGGGGGCCACCGGGGAGCTGTTTTTT; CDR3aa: CASSQFGGGATGELFF
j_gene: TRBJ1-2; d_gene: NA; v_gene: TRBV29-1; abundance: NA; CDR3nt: TGCAGCGGTACCATGGGTTACCAATATGGCTACACCTTC; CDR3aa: CSGTMGYQYGYTF
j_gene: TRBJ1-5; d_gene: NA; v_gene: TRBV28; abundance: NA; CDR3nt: TGTGCCAGCAGTTTATTATCGAGTCGGTCCCAGCATTTT; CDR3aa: CASSLLSSRSQHF
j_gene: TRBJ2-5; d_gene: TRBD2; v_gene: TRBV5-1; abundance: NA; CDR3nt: TGCGCCAGCAGCTTCCAGGCGAGCGGGGGGGCCCGAGAGACCCAGTACTTC; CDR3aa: CASSFQASGGARETQYF
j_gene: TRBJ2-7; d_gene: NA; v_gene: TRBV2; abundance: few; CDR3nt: TGTGCCAGCAGTAACTACGAGCAGTACTTC; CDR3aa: CASSNYEQYF
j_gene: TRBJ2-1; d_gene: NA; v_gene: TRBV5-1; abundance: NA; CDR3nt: TGCGCCAGCAGCCAGAGCCGGGACTACAATGAGCAGTTCTTC; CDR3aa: CASSQSRDYNEQFF
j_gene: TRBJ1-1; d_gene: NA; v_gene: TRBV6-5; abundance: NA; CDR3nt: TGTGCCAGCAGTTACTCTCCAGGGAAGGTAGCTGAAGCTTTCTTT; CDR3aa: CASSYSPGKVAEAFF
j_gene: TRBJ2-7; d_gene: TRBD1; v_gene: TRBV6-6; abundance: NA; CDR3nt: TGTGCCAGCAGTTTCAACCAGGGGGCTTGGGCCGAGCAGTACTTC; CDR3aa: CASSFNQGAWAEQYF
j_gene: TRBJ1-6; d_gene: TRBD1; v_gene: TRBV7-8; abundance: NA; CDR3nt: TGTGCCAGCAGCTTACAGGGACAGGGCGATTCACCCCTCCACTTT; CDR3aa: CASSLQGQGDSPLHF
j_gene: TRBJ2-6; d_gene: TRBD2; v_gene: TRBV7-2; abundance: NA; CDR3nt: TGTGCCAGCAGCTCAAAATTAGCGGGAAGCTCTGGGGCCAACGTCCTGACTTTC; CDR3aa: CASSSKLAGSSGANVLTF
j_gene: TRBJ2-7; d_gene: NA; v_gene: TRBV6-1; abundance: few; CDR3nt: TGTGCCAGCAGTCCGAGGGACACGATCTACGAGCAGTACTTC; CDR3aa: CASSPRDTIYEQYF
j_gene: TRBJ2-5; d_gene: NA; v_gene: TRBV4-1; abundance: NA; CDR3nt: TGCGCCAGCAGCCCTGTACCGGGACACCAAGAGACCCAGTACTTC; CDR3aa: CASSPVPGHQETQYF
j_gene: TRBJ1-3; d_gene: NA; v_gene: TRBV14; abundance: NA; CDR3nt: TGTGCCAGCACCCCGAGCCGGGGCAGAGCAATGGATTTT; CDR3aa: CASTPSRGRAMDF
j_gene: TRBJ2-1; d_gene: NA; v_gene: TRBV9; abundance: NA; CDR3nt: TGTGCCAGCAGCGTAGTTCCCAGAGACTACGAGCAGTTCTTC; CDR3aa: CASSVVPRDYEQFF
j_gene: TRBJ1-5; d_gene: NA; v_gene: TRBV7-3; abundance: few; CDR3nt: TGTGCCAGCAGCTTAGGGGGAGGACAGCCCCAGCATTTT; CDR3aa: CASSLGGGQPQHF
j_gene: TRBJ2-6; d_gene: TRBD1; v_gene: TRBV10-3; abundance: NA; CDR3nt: TGTGCCATCTCACAGGGGGCTGGTGGGGCCAACGTCCTGACTTTC; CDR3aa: CAISQGAGGANVLTF
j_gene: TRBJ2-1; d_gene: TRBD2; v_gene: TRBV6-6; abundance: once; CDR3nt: TGTGCCAGCAGGCGGCGGGAGAATGAGCAGTTCTTC; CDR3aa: CASRRRENEQFF
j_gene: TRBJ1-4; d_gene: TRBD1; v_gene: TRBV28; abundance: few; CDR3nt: TGTGCCAGCAGCTGGGGATCGGGACAGGAGTATGAAAAACTGTTTTTT; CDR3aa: CASSWGSGQEYEKLFF
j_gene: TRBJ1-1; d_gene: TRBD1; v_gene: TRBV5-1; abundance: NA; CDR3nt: TGCGCCAGCAGCACAGGGGTTAACACTGAAGCTTTCTTT; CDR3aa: CASSTGVNTEAFF
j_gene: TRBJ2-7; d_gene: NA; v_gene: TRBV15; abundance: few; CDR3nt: TGTGCCACCAGCAGAGACCGCTTGGCCGGCGAGCAGTACTTC; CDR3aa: CATSRDRLAGEQYF
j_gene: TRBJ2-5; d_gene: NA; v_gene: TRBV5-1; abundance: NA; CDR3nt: TGCGCCAGCAGCTTGGGCCGGATACAAGAGACCCAGTACTTC; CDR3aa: CASSLGRIQETQYF
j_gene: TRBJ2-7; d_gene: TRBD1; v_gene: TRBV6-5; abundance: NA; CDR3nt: TGTGCCAGCAGTTACCAGACAGGGAGCTCCTACGAGCAGTACTTC; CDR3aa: CASSYQTGSSYEQYF
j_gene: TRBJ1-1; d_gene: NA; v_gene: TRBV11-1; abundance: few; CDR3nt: TGTGCCAGCAGCTTAGAACACGCGAACACTGAAGCTTTCTTT; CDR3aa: CASSLEHANTEAFF
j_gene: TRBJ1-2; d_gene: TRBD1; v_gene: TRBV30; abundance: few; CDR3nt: TGTGCCTGGAGTAGACAGGGGGCGCGAGGCTACACCTTC; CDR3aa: CAWSRQGARGYTF
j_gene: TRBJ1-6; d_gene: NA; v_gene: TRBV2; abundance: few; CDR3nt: TGTGCCAGCAGTGGAAAACAGGGCGGGTCACCCCTCCACTTT; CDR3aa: CASSGKQGGSPLHF
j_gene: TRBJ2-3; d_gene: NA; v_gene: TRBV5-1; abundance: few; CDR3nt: TGCGCCAGCAGCTTAACTAGCCCGGCAGATACGCAGTATTTT; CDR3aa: CASSLTSPADTQYF
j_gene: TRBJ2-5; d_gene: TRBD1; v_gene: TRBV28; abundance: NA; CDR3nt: TGTGCCAGCAGTTCTGGACAGGGGGCGAGGGAGACCCAGTACTTC; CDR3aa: CASSSGQGARETQYF
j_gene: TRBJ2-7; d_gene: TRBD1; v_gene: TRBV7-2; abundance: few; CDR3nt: TGTGCCAGCAGCCTTACAGGGGGAAACCACGAGCAGTACTTC; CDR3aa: CASSLTGGNHEQYF
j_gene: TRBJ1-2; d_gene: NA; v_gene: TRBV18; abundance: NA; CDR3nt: TGTGCCAGCTCCCCAAGCCAGGAGGACAGCGTAAACACCTTC; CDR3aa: CASSPSQEDSVNTF
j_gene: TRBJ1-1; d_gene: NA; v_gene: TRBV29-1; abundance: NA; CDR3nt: TGCAGCCTCCGGACAGCGATGGGGAACACTGAAGCTTTCTTT; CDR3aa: CSLRTAMGNTEAFF
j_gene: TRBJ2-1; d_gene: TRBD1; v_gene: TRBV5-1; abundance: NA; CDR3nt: TGCGCCAGCAGCCCAGGACAGGATGGGGATGAGCAGTTCTTC; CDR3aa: CASSPGQDGDEQFF
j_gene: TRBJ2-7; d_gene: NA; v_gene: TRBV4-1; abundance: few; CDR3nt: TGCGCCAGCAGCAAGACCGGAGGACTCTACGAGCAGTACTTC; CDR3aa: CASSKTGGLYEQYF
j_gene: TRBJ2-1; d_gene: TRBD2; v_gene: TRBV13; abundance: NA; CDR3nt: TGTGCCAGCACTTTGGAGGGAGGGCGGGGCAATGAGCAGTTCTTC; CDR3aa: CASTLEGGRGNEQFF
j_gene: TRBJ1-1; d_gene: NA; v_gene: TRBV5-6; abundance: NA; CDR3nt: TGTGCCAGCAGCTTAGGGACGTTAAACACTGAAGCTTTCTTT; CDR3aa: CASSLGTLNTEAFF
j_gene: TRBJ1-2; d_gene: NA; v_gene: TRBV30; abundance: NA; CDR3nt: TGTGCCTGGAGTGTAAATGGGCAGGGGTATGGCTACACCTTC; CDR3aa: CAWSVNGQGYGYTF
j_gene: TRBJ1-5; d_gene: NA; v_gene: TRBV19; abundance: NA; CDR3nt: TGTGCCAGTAGTAAACAGGGATTAAGAGAGGGATCTAATCAGCCCCAGCATTTT; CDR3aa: CASSKQGLREGSNQPQHF
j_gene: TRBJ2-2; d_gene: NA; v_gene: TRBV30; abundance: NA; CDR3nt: TGTGCCTGGAGGGGGGCCGGGGAGCTGTTTTTT; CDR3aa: CAWRGAGELFF
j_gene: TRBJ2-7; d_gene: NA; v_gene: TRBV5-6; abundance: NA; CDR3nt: TGTGCCAGCAGCCTACAGGGCTACGAGCAGTACTTC; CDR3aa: CASSLQGYEQYF
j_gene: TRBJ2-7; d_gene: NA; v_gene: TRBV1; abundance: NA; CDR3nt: TGCACCAGCAGCCCGACTGGGGCTGACGAGCAGTACTTC; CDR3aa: CTSSPTGADEQYF
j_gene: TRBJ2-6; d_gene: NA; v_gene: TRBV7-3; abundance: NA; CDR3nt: TGTGCCAGCAGCTTAACGTTAAGGCACTCTGGGGCCAACGTCCTGACTTTC; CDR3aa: CASSLTLRHSGANVLTF
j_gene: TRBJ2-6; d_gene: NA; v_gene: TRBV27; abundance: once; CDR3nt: TGTGCCAGCAGCCCCCTGGGCTCTGGGGCCAACGTCCTGACTTTC; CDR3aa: CASSPLGSGANVLTF
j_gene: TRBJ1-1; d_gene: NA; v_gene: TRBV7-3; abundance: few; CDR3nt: TGTGCCAGCAGCTTAACGACGAGGACTGAAGCTTTCTTT; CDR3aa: CASSLTTRTEAFF
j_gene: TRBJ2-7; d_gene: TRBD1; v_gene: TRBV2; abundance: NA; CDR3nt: TGTGCCAGCAGTAGAGGACAGGGTGTCGACGAGCAGTACTTC; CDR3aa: CASSRGQGVDEQYF